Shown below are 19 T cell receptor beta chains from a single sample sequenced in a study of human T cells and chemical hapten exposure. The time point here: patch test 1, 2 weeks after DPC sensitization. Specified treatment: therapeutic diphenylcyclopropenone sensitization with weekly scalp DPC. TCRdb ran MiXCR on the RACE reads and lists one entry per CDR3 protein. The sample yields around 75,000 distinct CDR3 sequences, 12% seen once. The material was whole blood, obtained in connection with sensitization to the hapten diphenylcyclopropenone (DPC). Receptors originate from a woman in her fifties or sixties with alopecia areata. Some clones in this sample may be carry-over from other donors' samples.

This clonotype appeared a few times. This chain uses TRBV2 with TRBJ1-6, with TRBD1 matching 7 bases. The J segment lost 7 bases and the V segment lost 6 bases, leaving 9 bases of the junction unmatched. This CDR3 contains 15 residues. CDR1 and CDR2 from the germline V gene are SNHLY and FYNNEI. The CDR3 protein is CASSSRQGPNSPLHF. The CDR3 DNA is TGTGCCAGCAGCTCCAGACAGGGTCCAAATTCACCCCTCCACTTT.

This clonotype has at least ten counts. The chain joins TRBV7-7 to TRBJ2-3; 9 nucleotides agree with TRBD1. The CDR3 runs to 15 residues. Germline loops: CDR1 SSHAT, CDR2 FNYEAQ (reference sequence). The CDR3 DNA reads TGTGCTAGCCGGGTAGGGACAGGGCCCACAGATACGCAGTATTTT. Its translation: CASRVGTGPTDTQYF.

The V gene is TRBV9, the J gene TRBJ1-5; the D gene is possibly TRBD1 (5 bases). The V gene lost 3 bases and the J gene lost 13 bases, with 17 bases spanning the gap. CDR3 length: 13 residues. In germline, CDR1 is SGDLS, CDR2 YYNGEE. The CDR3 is CASSGGNLGPQHF. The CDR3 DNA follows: TGTGCCAGCAGCGGGGGGAACCTCGGACCACAGCATTTT.

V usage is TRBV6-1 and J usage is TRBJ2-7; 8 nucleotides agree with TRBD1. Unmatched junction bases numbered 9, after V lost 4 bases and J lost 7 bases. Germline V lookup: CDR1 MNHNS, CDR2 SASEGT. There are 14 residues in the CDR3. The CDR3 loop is CASSVPQGAGEQYF. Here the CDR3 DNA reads TGTGCCAGCAGTGTCCCCCAGGGGGCTGGAGAGCAGTACTTC.

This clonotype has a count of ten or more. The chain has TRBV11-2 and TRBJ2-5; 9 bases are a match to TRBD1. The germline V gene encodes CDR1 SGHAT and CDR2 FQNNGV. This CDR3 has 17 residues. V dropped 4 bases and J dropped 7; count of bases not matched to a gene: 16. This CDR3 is CASSWRPGQGGGVTQYF. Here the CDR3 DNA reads TGTGCCAGCAGCTGGCGGCCGGGACAGGGCGGTGGTGTGACCCAGTACTTC.

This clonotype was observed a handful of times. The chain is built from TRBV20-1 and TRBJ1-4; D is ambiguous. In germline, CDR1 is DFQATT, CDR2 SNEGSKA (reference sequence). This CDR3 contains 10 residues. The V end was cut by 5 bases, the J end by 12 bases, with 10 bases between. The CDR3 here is CSAVQLELFF. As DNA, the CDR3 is TGCAGTGCTGTTCAATTGGAACTGTTTTTT.

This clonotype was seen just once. The CDR3 protein is CPLGGERSQHF. The CDR3 bases are TGCCCACTGGGGGGGGAAAGGTCCCAGCATTTT. This chain connects TRBV29-1 to TRBJ1-5; a weak D match, TRBD1 (5 bases). CDR1 and CDR2 (germline): SQVTM, ANQGSEA. The CDR3 consists of 11 residues.

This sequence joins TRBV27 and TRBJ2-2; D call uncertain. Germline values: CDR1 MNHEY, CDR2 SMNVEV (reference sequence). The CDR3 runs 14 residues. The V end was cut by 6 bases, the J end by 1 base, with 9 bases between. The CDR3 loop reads CASRETQNTGELFF. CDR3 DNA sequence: TGTGCCAGCAGAGAAACACAGAACACCGGGGAGCTGTTTTTT.

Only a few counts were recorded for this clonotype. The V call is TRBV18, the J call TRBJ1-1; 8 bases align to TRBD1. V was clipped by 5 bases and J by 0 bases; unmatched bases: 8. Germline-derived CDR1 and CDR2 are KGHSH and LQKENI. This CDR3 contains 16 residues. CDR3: CASSSDRGHLNTEAFF. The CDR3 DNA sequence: TGTGCCAGCTCATCTGACAGGGGTCATCTGAACACTGAAGCTTTCTTT.

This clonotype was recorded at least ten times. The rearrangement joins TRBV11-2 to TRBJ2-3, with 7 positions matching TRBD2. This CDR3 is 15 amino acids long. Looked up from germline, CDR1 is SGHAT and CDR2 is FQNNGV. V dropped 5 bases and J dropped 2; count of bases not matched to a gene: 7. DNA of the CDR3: TGTGCCAGCAGCACCGGGAGGTGGATCACAGATACGCAGTATTTT. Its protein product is CASSTGRWITDTQYF.

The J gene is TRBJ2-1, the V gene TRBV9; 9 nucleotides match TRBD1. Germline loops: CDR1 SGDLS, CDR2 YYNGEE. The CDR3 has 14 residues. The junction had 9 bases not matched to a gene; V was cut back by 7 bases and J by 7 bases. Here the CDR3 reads CASSSRDRVNEQFF. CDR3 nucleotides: TGTGCCAGCTCGTCCCGGGACAGGGTAAATGAGCAGTTCTTC.

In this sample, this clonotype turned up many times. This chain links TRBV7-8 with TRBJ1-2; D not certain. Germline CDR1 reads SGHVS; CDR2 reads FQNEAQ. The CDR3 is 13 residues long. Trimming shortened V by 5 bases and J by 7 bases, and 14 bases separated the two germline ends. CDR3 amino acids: CASSPSRTLGYTF. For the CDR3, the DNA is TGTGCCAGCAGCCCCAGTCGCACGCTTGGCTACACCTTC.

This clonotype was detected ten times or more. CDR3 coding DNA: TGCAGTGCTAGTATCCGGGAGGGGATTAGCTACTACGAGCAGTACTTC. Its translation is CSASIREGISYYEQYF. This chain uses TRBV20-1 with TRBJ2-7; TRBD2 aligns across 8 bases. The V gene's germline CDR1 is DFQATT and CDR2 SNEGSKA (reference sequence). The CDR3 consists of 16 residues. The ends lost 3 bases at V and 3 bases at J; junction bases unmatched: 13.

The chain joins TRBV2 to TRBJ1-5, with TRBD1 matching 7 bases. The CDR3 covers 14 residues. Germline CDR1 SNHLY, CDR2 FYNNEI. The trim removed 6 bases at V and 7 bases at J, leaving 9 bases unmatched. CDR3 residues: CASRRDSRMQPQHF. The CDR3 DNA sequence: TGTGCCAGCAGAAGGGACAGCCGAATGCAGCCCCAGCATTTT.

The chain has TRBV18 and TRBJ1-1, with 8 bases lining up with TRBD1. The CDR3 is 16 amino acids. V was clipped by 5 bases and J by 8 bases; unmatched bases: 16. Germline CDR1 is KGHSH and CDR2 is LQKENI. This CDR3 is CASSSGQGQIMGEAFF. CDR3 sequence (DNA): TGTGCCAGCTCATCCGGACAGGGACAAATCATGGGGGAAGCTTTCTTT. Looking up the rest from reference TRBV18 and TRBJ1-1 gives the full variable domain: NAGVMQNPRHLVRRRGQEARLRCSPMKGHSHVYWYRQLPEEGLKFMVYLQKENIIDESGMPKERFSAEFPKEGPSILRIQQVVRGDSAAYFCASSSGQGQIMGEAFFGQGTRLTVV.

The CDR3 loop is CASSPAANTEAFF. The CDR3 DNA follows: TGTGCCAGCTCACCAGCCGCGAACACTGAAGCTTTCTTT. V and J are TRBV18 and TRBJ1-1; no reliable D call. CDR1 is KGHSH, CDR2 LQKENI, per germline. This CDR3 has 13 residues. V was clipped by 2 bases and J by 1 base, with 5 bases between them.

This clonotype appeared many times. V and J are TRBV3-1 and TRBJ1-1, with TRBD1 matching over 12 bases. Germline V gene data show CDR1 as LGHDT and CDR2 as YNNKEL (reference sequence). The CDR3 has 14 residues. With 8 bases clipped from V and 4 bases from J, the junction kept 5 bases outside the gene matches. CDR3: CASCAGQGATEAFF. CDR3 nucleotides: TGTGCCAGCTGTGCGGGACAGGGGGCCACTGAAGCTTTCTTT.

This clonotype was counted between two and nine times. In nucleotides, the CDR3 is TGCAGCGTTGATCTGCAGGGAAGGACTGAAGCTTTCTTT. Protein product: CSVDLQGRTEAFF. The chain joins TRBV29-1 to TRBJ1-1; possibly TRBD1 for D (5 bases). CDR1 and CDR2 (germline): SQVTM, ANQGSEA. V was cut by 3 bases and J by 5 bases, with 13 bases left in between. The CDR3 runs to 13 residues.

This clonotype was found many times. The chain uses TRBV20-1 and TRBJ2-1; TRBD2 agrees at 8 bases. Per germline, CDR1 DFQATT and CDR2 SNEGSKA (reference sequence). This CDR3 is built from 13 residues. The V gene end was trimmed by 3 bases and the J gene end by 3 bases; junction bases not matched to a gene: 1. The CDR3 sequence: CSARLAGYNEQFF. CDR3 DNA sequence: TGCAGTGCTAGGCTAGCGGGCTACAATGAGCAGTTCTTC.